This TCR beta chain was captured by sequencing in a study of T cell changes during pregnancy in multiple sclerosis. Between the trimmed V and J ends, which lost 0 bases and 5 bases, there was a span of 12 bases. This CDR3 region has 15 residues. Germline CDR1 SGHDN, CDR2 FVKESK. Produced via immunoSEQ multiplex PCR; TCRdb's table is partial and in-frame only. The sample shows about 72,000 clones, about 90% of them seen only once. The chain combines TRBV14 with TRBJ2-3; D is ambiguous. This sequence was found in a female donor with multiple sclerosis, enrolled in a pregnancy study. The sequences come from peripheral blood, collected in the second trimester of pregnancy. The CDR3 protein is CASSQDRSSLDTQYF. CDR3 nucleotides: TGTGCCAGCAGCCAAGATCGGTCGAGTTTAGATACGCAGTATTTT.